The next 7 T cell receptor beta chains were all read from a single sample in a study of cytomegalovirus exposure and HLA in healthy donors. Repertoires were generated with immunoSEQ multiplex PCR, while TCRdb's copy carries only in-frame clones and drops some. The table has fewer than 250,000 clones, roughly 82% seen once; the top ten hold roughly 1.5%. Material: PBMCs. These receptor sequences come from a young woman in good health and CMV-seronegative.

The V call is TRBV18, the J call TRBJ1-2; TRBD1 might be the D (6 bases). Trimming took off 4 bases at V and 1 base at J, with 28 bases between the two ends. The CDR3 is made up of 20 amino acids. CDR1 and CDR2 (germline): KGHSH, LQKENI. The CDR3 coding sequence is TGTGCCAGCTCACAACGACCGACAGGAAACAGGTCCCCTTTTAACTATGGCTACACCTTC. It translates to CASSQRPTGNRSPFNYGYTF.

V and J are TRBV30 and TRBJ2-7; 8 bases line up with TRBD1. The CDR3 loop spans 15 amino acids. Germline V gives CDR1 GTSNPN, CDR2 SVGIG (reference sequence). The V segment lost 1 base and the J segment 5 bases; nucleotides outside the gene matches: 10. The CDR3 sequence is CAWSGPGTGPHEQYF. DNA for the CDR3: TGTGCCTGGAGTGGTCCAGGGACAGGACCCCACGAGCAGTACTTC.

V gene TRBV6-5 combines with J gene TRBJ1-2; D uncertain. The CDR3 has 12 residues. Trimming pared 8 bases from V and 6 bases from J, leaving 13 bases between. The germline gives CDR1 MNHEY, CDR2 SVGAGI. The CDR3 loop is CASRPLGDGYTF. CDR3 nucleotides: TGTGCCAGCCGCCCCCTCGGGGATGGCTACACCTTC.

This clone was counted a single time. The chain combines TRBV25-1 with TRBJ1-1, with 8 bases lining up with TRBD1. After removal of 3 bases from V and 5 bases from J, the junction contained 5 bases not matched to a gene. The germline V gene has CDR1 MGHDK and CDR2 SYGVNS. This CDR3 spans 14 amino acids. CDR3 loop: CASSETGVRTEAFF. The CDR3 bases are TGTGCCAGCAGTGAGACAGGGGTACGGACTGAAGCTTTCTTT.

This clone was picked up a small number of times. The chain carries TRBV6-5 and TRBJ2-5, with D possibly TRBD1 on 5 matching bases. The CDR3 is made up of 14 amino acids. V lost 5 bases and J 5 bases, leaving 15 bases between the germline ends. Germline loops: CDR1 MNHEY, CDR2 SVGAGI. CDR3 nucleotides: TGTGCCAGCAGTGAACCGAGACAGAGGGAGACCCAGTACTTC. This encodes CASSEPRQRETQYF.

This chain links TRBV28 with TRBJ2-7; possibly TRBD2 for D (7 bases). This CDR3 region has 17 residues. Germline V gives CDR1 MDHEN, CDR2 SYDVKM. V shed 5 bases and J shed 0 bases, with 20 bases lying between them. The CDR3 spells CASSPTYGGPSSYEQYF. DNA of the CDR3: TGTGCCAGCAGTCCCACTTACGGGGGGCCCAGCTCCTACGAGCAGTACTTC.

This chain connects TRBV30 to TRBJ1-6; a possible D gene is TRBD1 (6 bases). Trimming took 5 bases from V and 5 from J, leaving 13 bases between them. The germline V gene encodes CDR1 GTSNPN and CDR2 SVGIG (reference sequence). The CDR3 extends over 14 amino acids. The CDR3 sequence: CAWGGGGNNSPLHF. For the CDR3, the DNA is TGTGCCTGGGGAGGGGGAGGGAATAATTCACCCCTCCACTTT.